The 15 T cell receptor beta chains in this list originate from one sample, sequenced in a study of blood T cell repertoires in COVID-19. Clones were read by immunoSEQ multiplex PCR, and TCRdb kept only the in-frame ones, dropping some. This table has hundreds of thousands of clones, around nine tenths appearing once. The sequencing sample was made of PBMCs or T cells enriched from blood (not recorded which). Source of these receptors: a woman aged 40 to 49 who had recovered from COVID-19.

The chain joins TRBV6-5 to TRBJ2-7; TRBD1 matches 8 bases. After removal of 7 bases from V and 5 bases from J, the junction contained 7 bases not matched to a gene. This CDR3 contains 13 residues. CDR1 is MNHEY, CDR2 SVGAGI, per germline. The CDR3 loop is CASTRTGTNEQYF. The CDR3 coding sequence is TGTGCCAGCACCCGGACAGGGACGAACGAGCAGTACTTC.

This sequence joins TRBV7-6 and TRBJ1-4; D unclear. This CDR3 region has 14 residues. Germline CDR1 SGHVS, CDR2 FNYEAQ. V gave up 5 bases and J gave up 2 bases, with 9 bases separating them. CDR3 sequence reads: CASSPGWTNEKLFF. CDR3 nucleotides: TGTGCCAGCAGCCCAGGTTGGACTAATGAAAAACTGTTTTTT.

The gene calls are TRBV28 and TRBJ1-3; D gene uncertain. Germline V gene sequence: CDR1 MDHEN, CDR2 SYDVKM. This CDR3 has 11 amino acids. V was shortened by 8 bases and J by 9 bases, with 11 bases between the two germline ends. CDR3 bases: TGTGCCAGCCTCGCGGGTGGCACCATATATTTT. This codes for CASLAGGTIYF.

This chain joins TRBV20-1 and TRBJ2-7; tentatively, D is TRBD2 (5 bases). The V gene's germline CDR1 is DFQATT and CDR2 SNEGSKA (reference sequence). V lost 3 bases to trimming and J lost 5 bases, with 14 bases between them. The CDR3 extends over 13 amino acids. CDR3 residues: CSASLRVFDEQYF. The DNA for the CDR3 is TGCAGTGCTAGTTTGAGGGTATTTGACGAGCAGTACTTC.

The rearrangement joins TRBV19 to TRBJ1-2; D is unclear. This CDR3 contains 14 residues. Germline loops: CDR1 LNHDA, CDR2 SQIVND (reference sequence). The germline V and J ends were trimmed by 3 bases and 4 bases, with 12 bases remaining between them. CDR3: CASSIPSEGYGYTF. The DNA of the CDR3 is TGTGCCAGTAGTATCCCCAGTGAGGGCTATGGCTACACCTTC.

The chain employs TRBV28 and TRBJ2-1, with D maybe TRBD1 (5 bases). V lost 3 bases to trimming and J lost 5 bases, with 14 bases between them. Germline CDR1 and CDR2: MDHEN and SYDVKM. This CDR3 contains 15 residues. The CDR3 bases are TGTGCCAGCAGTTTCCCTTCACAGGCGGACAATGAGCAGTTCTTC. The encoded protein is CASSFPSQADNEQFF.

The chain recombines TRBV28 with TRBJ1-3; D not certain. The CDR3 is made up of 13 amino acids. Trimming stripped 8 bases from V and 5 bases from J, with 13 bases between. Germline-derived CDR1 and CDR2 are MDHEN and SYDVKM. CDR3 in amino acids: CASSGPRRNTIYF. Here the CDR3 DNA reads TGTGCCAGCTCAGGCCCCCGGAGAAACACCATATATTTT.

The rearrangement links TRBV19 to TRBJ1-2, with D perhaps TRBD1 (6 bases). CDR3 length: 17 amino acids. The germline CDR1 and CDR2 sequences are LNHDA and SQIVND (reference sequence). The ends were cut back, 5 bases at V and 1 base at J, with 20 bases in the middle. The CDR3 reads CASSLPERTGINYGYTF. For the CDR3, the DNA is TGTGCCAGTAGTTTGCCGGAACGTACAGGGATTAACTATGGCTACACCTTC.

This chain connects TRBV2 to TRBJ2-3, with 7 bases matching TRBD2. CDR3 length: 15 residues. Germline V CDR1 and CDR2: SNHLY, FYNNEI. Trimming removed 8 bases from V and 6 bases from J; junction bases left unmatched: 14. Here the CDR3 reads CASSLDGGGVDTQYF. The CDR3 DNA reads TGTGCCAGCTCCCTGGATGGCGGGGGAGTTGATACGCAGTATTTT.

A few counts support this clone. The CDR3 here is CASSPAGAGNEKLFF. The CDR3 region has the DNA TGTGCCAGCTCACCAGCAGGGGCCGGTAATGAAAAACTGTTTTTT. V is TRBV18 and J is TRBJ1-4; D may be TRBD1 (6 bases). In germline, CDR1 is KGHSH, CDR2 LQKENI. V gave up 2 bases and J gave up 4 bases, with 11 bases separating them. CDR3 length equals 15 residues.

This clone showed up just a few times. The chain links TRBV19 to TRBJ2-1; D unclear. CDR1 is LNHDA, CDR2 SQIVND, per germline (reference sequence). V dropped 6 bases and J dropped 4 bases, with 13 bases sitting between them. The CDR3 has 14 residues. DNA for the CDR3: TGTGCCAGTAGCCCGCTAGGAAGTTACAATGAGCAGTTCTTC. Translated: CASSPLGSYNEQFF. Using reference TRBV19 and TRBJ2-1 for the parts outside the CDR3, the full variable domain is DGGITQSPKYLFRKEGQNVTLSCEQNLNHDAMYWYRQDPGQGLRLIYYSQIVNDFQKGDIAEGYSVSREKKESFPLTVTSAQKNPTAFYLCASSPLGSYNEQFFGPGTRLTVL.

This clone showed up just once. V usage is TRBV11-3 and J usage is TRBJ1-1; no definite D call. The CDR3 loop spans 16 amino acids. Germline loops: CDR1 SGHNT, CDR2 YENEEA. Trimming took off 3 bases at V and 0 bases at J, with 14 bases between the two ends. CDR3 in amino acids: CASSFLRGQMNTEAFF. As DNA, the CDR3 is TGTGCCAGCAGCTTTCTCCGTGGGCAGATGAACACTGAAGCTTTCTTT.

The rearrangement uses TRBV5-1 and TRBJ1-2, with 10 bases fitting TRBD1. This CDR3 has 15 amino acids. Per germline, CDR1 SGHRS and CDR2 YFSETQ. Losses at the gene ends were 4 bases for V and 8 bases for J; bases not matched to a gene: 11. Here the CDR3 DNA reads TGCGCCAGCAGCCCCCCCGGGACAGGGGCAGGAGGCTACACCTTC. Translation: CASSPPGTGAGGYTF.

The CDR3 bases are TGTGCCAGCAGCTACCGGGAAGCTTTCTTT. Protein sequence: CASSYREAFF. This sequence joins TRBV6-5 and TRBJ1-1, with no clear D. The CDR3 runs 10 residues. From germline, CDR1 is MNHEY and CDR2 SVGAGI. V was shortened by 6 bases and J by 8 bases, with 7 bases between the two germline ends.

The chain carries TRBV24-1 and TRBJ1-5; D gene ambiguous. Germline V gives CDR1 KGHDR, CDR2 SFDVKD. V was pared by 3 bases and J by 2 bases, with 10 bases between. This CDR3 contains 15 residues. The CDR3 loop is CATSDPRHRNQPQHF. As DNA, the CDR3 is TGTGCCACCAGTGATCCCCGACATCGCAATCAGCCCCAGCATTTT.